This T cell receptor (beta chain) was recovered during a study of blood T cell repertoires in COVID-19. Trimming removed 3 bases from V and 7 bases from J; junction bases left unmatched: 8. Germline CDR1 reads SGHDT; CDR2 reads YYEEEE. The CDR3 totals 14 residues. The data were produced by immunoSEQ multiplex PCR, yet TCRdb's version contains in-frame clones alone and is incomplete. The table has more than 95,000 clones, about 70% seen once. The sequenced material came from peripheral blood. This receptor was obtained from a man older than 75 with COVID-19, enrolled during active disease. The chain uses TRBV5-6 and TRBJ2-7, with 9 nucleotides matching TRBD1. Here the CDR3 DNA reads TGTGCCAGCAGCTCATTACAGGGGGCGCGGGAGCAGTACTTC. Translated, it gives CASSSLQGAREQYF.